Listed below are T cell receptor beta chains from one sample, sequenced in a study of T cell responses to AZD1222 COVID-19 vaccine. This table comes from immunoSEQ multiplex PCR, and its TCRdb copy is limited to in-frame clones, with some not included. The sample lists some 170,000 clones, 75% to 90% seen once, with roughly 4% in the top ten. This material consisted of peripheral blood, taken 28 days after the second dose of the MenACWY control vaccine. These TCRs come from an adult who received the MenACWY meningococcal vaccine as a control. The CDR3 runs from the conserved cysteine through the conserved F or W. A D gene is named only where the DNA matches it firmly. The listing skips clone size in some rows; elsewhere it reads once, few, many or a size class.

cdr3_aa: CASSGYVEQYF
cdr3_nt: TGTGCCAGCAGCGGCTACGTGGAGCAGTACTTC
j_call: TRBJ2-7
v_call: TRBV11-2
clone_size: once
d_call: -

cdr3_aa: CASSSFVDTQYF
cdr3_nt: TGTGCCAGCAGTTCTTTCGTAGATACGCAGTATTTT
j_call: TRBJ2-3
v_call: TRBV28
clone_size: -
d_call: -

cdr3_aa: CASSDAVMNTEAFF
cdr3_nt: TGCGCCAGCTCCGACGCGGTCATGAACACTGAAGCTTTCTTT
j_call: TRBJ1-1
v_call: TRBV5-1
clone_size: -
d_call: -

cdr3_aa: CASSPQALNEQFF
cdr3_nt: TGTGCCAGCAGCCCTCAGGCCCTGAATGAGCAGTTCTTC
j_call: TRBJ2-1
v_call: TRBV9
clone_size: -
d_call: -

cdr3_aa: CASSQVTGELFF
cdr3_nt: TGTGCCAGCAGCCAAGTGACGGGGGAGCTGTTTTTT
j_call: TRBJ2-2
v_call: TRBV3-1/TRBV3-2
clone_size: -
d_call: -

cdr3_aa: CASSYSIKGQGSYTF
cdr3_nt: TGTGCCAGCAGTTACTCGATTAAGGGACAGGGTAGCTACACCTTC
j_call: TRBJ1-2
v_call: TRBV6-5
clone_size: -
d_call: TRBD1

cdr3_aa: CASNVQGISSYEQYF
cdr3_nt: TGTGCCAGCAACGTTCAGGGTATTAGCTCCTACGAGCAGTACTTC
j_call: TRBJ2-7
v_call: TRBV5-4
clone_size: -
d_call: -

cdr3_aa: CASSLSARQASGNTIYF
cdr3_nt: TGTGCCAGCAGTTTATCGGCGCGTCAAGCCTCTGGAAACACCATATATTTT
j_call: TRBJ1-3
v_call: TRBV27
clone_size: -
d_call: -

cdr3_aa: CASSASLAGGHTGELFF
cdr3_nt: TGCGCCAGCAGTGCCTCGCTAGCGGGAGGCCACACCGGGGAGCTGTTTTTT
j_call: TRBJ2-2
v_call: TRBV10-1
clone_size: -
d_call: TRBD2

cdr3_aa: CASISNAAGESSYNEQFF
cdr3_nt: TGTGCCAGCATCTCAAATGCGGCGGGTGAGAGCTCCTACAATGAGCAGTTCTTC
j_call: TRBJ2-1
v_call: TRBV27
clone_size: -
d_call: -

cdr3_aa: CATSETPSSYNEQFF
cdr3_nt: TGTGCCACCAGTGAGACGCCCAGCTCCTACAATGAGCAGTTCTTC
j_call: TRBJ2-1
v_call: TRBV24-1
clone_size: once
d_call: -

cdr3_aa: CASSGTSDTMTQFF
cdr3_nt: TGCGCCAGTAGCGGGACTAGCGATACAATGACGCAGTTCTTC
j_call: TRBJ2-1
v_call: TRBV5-1
clone_size: once
d_call: TRBD2

cdr3_aa: CASSVGWGFNYGYTF
cdr3_nt: TGTGCCAGCAGCGTAGGGTGGGGATTCAACTATGGCTACACCTTC
j_call: TRBJ1-2
v_call: TRBV9
clone_size: -
d_call: -

cdr3_aa: CASSLASGRSGELFF
cdr3_nt: TGTGCCAGCAGCTTAGCTAGCGGGAGGTCCGGGGAGCTGTTTTTT
j_call: TRBJ2-2
v_call: TRBV7-6
clone_size: -
d_call: TRBD2

cdr3_aa: CASRTPGERPNEQYF
cdr3_nt: TGTGCCAGCAGGACCCCGGGGGAGAGGCCGAACGAGCAGTACTTC
j_call: TRBJ2-7
v_call: TRBV6-5
clone_size: -
d_call: -

cdr3_aa: CASTAGVNEQYF
cdr3_nt: TGTGCCAGCACGGCAGGCGTAAACGAGCAGTACTTC
j_call: TRBJ2-7
v_call: TRBV7-2
clone_size: few
d_call: -

cdr3_aa: CASSFGTGTSYEQYF
cdr3_nt: TGTGCCAGCAGCTTCGGGACGGGGACCTCCTACGAGCAGTACTTC
j_call: TRBJ2-7
v_call: TRBV7-2
clone_size: -
d_call: -

cdr3_aa: CASSDWGYNYGYTF
cdr3_nt: TGTGCCAGCAGTGACTGGGGTTATAACTATGGCTACACCTTC
j_call: TRBJ1-2
v_call: TRBV6-4
clone_size: -
d_call: -

cdr3_aa: CASSLSGSSYNEQFF
cdr3_nt: TGTGCCAGCAGTCTCAGCGGGAGTTCATACAATGAGCAGTTCTTC
j_call: TRBJ2-1
v_call: TRBV7-2
clone_size: -
d_call: TRBD2

cdr3_aa: CASSSSAVSEAFF
cdr3_nt: TGTGCCAGCAGTTCCTCGGCAGTGAGTGAAGCTTTCTTT
j_call: TRBJ1-1
v_call: TRBV6-5
clone_size: once
d_call: -

cdr3_aa: CASSFGGTQYF
cdr3_nt: TGTGCCAGCAGCTTCGGGGGGACCCAGTACTTC
j_call: TRBJ2-5
v_call: TRBV6-2/TRBV6-3
clone_size: -
d_call: -

cdr3_aa: CATSDRDNNYGYTF
cdr3_nt: TGTGCCACCAGTGATAGGGACAATAACTATGGCTACACCTTC
j_call: TRBJ1-2
v_call: TRBV24-1
clone_size: -
d_call: -

cdr3_aa: CASSFGVGSTEAFF
cdr3_nt: TGTGCCAGCAGCTTCGGGGTCGGTAGCACTGAAGCTTTCTTT
j_call: TRBJ1-1
v_call: TRBV14
clone_size: -
d_call: -

cdr3_aa: CASSSGQEPYEQYF
cdr3_nt: TGCGCCAGCAGCTCCGGACAGGAGCCCTACGAGCAGTACTTC
j_call: TRBJ2-7
v_call: TRBV5-1
clone_size: -
d_call: TRBD1

cdr3_aa: CAAQGSYEQYF
cdr3_nt: TGTGCCGCACAGGGGTCCTACGAGCAGTACTTC
j_call: TRBJ2-7
v_call: TRBV6-6
clone_size: -
d_call: TRBD1

cdr3_aa: CASSLATGRTEAFF
cdr3_nt: TGTGCCAGCAGCTTAGCGACGGGGAGAACTGAAGCTTTCTTT
j_call: TRBJ1-1
v_call: TRBV7-2
clone_size: -
d_call: -

cdr3_aa: CASSLGNTGTGYEQYF
cdr3_nt: TGTGCCAGCAGCTTGGGGAACACCGGGACAGGGTACGAGCAGTACTTC
j_call: TRBJ2-7
v_call: TRBV5-8
clone_size: -
d_call: TRBD1

cdr3_aa: CASSSGPNYGYTF
cdr3_nt: TGTGCCAGCAGCTCGGGCCCTAACTATGGCTACACCTTC
j_call: TRBJ1-2
v_call: TRBV7-2
clone_size: -
d_call: -

cdr3_aa: CASSSAGHLAKNIQYF
cdr3_nt: TGTGCCAGCAGTTCGGCGGGGCATCTAGCCAAAAACATTCAGTACTTC
j_call: TRBJ2-4
v_call: TRBV6-2/TRBV6-3
clone_size: few
d_call: -

cdr3_aa: CASSQEGGYEQYF
cdr3_nt: TGTGCCAGCAGCCAAGAGGGGGGATACGAGCAGTACTTC
j_call: TRBJ2-7
v_call: TRBV3-1/TRBV3-2
clone_size: -
d_call: -

cdr3_aa: CASSLAEGAGTDTQYF
cdr3_nt: TGCGCCAGCAGCTTGGCCGAGGGCGCCGGCACAGATACGCAGTATTTT
j_call: TRBJ2-3
v_call: TRBV5-1
clone_size: -
d_call: -

cdr3_aa: CASSYSGGQGTDTQYF
cdr3_nt: TGTGCCAGCAGTTACTCGGGGGGACAGGGAACAGATACGCAGTATTTT
j_call: TRBJ2-3
v_call: TRBV6-5
clone_size: -
d_call: TRBD1

cdr3_aa: CASSILPRDTLSGNTIYF
cdr3_nt: TGTGCCAGTAGTATCCTTCCCCGGGACACCCTATCTGGAAACACCATATATTTT
j_call: TRBJ1-3
v_call: TRBV19
clone_size: -
d_call: -

cdr3_aa: CASAWIGGNTIYF
cdr3_nt: TGTGCCAGTGCGTGGATAGGAGGAAACACCATATATTTT
j_call: TRBJ1-3
v_call: TRBV19
clone_size: once
d_call: -

cdr3_aa: CASSQTLAVHTGELFF
cdr3_nt: TGTGCCAGCAGCCAAACACTAGCGGTCCACACCGGGGAGCTGTTTTTT
j_call: TRBJ2-2
v_call: TRBV14
clone_size: -
d_call: TRBD2

cdr3_aa: CASSQDPPFGDTYEQYF
cdr3_nt: TGCGCCAGCAGCCAAGATCCCCCCTTCGGAGACACCTACGAGCAGTACTTC
j_call: TRBJ2-7
v_call: TRBV4-1
clone_size: once
d_call: -

cdr3_aa: CASSSRDGVYTDTQYF
cdr3_nt: TGTGCCAGTAGTTCGCGGGACGGGGTCTACACAGATACGCAGTATTTT
j_call: TRBJ2-3
v_call: TRBV19
clone_size: -
d_call: -

cdr3_aa: CASSHQMDTQYF
cdr3_nt: TGTGCCAGCAGCCACCAAATGGATACGCAGTATTTT
j_call: TRBJ2-3
v_call: TRBV7-8
clone_size: once
d_call: -

cdr3_aa: CASAGDGNVHEQYF
cdr3_nt: TGTGCTAGTGCAGGCGACGGGAACGTTCACGAGCAGTACTTC
j_call: TRBJ2-7
v_call: TRBV12-5
clone_size: -
d_call: -

cdr3_aa: CASSLSPLGNEQFF
cdr3_nt: TGTGCCAGCAGCTTGTCCCCATTAGGGAATGAGCAGTTCTTC
j_call: TRBJ2-1
v_call: TRBV7-3
clone_size: -
d_call: -

cdr3_aa: CASSYSKDYGYTF
cdr3_nt: TGTGCCAGCAGTTACTCCAAAGACTATGGCTACACCTTC
j_call: TRBJ1-2
v_call: TRBV6-5
clone_size: once
d_call: -

cdr3_aa: CASSLRTGGVQPQHF
cdr3_nt: TGTGCCAGCAGCTTAAGGACCGGGGGAGTTCAGCCCCAGCATTTT
j_call: TRBJ1-5
v_call: TRBV7-8
clone_size: -
d_call: -

cdr3_aa: CASSQDRGDNQPQHF
cdr3_nt: TGTGCCAGCTCTCAGGACAGGGGGGACAATCAGCCCCAGCATTTT
j_call: TRBJ1-5
v_call: TRBV18
clone_size: -
d_call: TRBD1

cdr3_aa: CASGGQAEETQYF
cdr3_nt: TGTGCCAGCGGGGGACAGGCTGAGGAGACCCAGTACTTC
j_call: TRBJ2-5
v_call: TRBV6-5
clone_size: -
d_call: TRBD1